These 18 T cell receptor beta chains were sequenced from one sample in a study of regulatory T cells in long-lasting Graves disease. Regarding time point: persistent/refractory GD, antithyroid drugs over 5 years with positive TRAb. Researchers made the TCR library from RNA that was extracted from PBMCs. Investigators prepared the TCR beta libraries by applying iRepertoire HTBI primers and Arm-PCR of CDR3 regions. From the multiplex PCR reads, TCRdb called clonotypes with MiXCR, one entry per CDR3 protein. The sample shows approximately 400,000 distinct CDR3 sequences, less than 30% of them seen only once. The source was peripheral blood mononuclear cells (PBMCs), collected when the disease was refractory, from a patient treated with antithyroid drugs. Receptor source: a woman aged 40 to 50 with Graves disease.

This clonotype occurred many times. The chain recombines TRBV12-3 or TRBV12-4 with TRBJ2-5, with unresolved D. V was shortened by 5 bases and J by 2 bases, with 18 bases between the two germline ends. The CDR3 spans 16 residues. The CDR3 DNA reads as TGTGCCAGCAGTCCCTCTCCTTGGCACGATCAAGAGACCCAGTACTTC. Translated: CASSPSPWHDQETQYF.

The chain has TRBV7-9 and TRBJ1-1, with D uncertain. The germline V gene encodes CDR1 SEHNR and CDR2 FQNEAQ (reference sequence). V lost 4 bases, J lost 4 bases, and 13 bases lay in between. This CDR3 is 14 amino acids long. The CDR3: CASSSRGGITEAFF. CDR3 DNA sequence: TGTGCCAGCAGCTCTAGAGGAGGGATCACTGAAGCTTTCTTT.

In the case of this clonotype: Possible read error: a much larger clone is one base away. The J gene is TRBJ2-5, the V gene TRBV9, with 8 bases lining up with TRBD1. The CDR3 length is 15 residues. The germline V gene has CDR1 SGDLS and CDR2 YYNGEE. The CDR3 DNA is TGTGCCAGCAGCTTTCGACAGGGGCGCCAAGAGGCCCAGTACTTC. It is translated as CASSFRQGRQEAQYF.

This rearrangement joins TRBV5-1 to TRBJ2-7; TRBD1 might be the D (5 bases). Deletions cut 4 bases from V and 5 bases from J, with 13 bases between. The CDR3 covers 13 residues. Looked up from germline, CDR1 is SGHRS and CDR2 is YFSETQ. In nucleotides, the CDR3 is TGCGCCAGCAGCGCCGGATGGGGCCACGAGCAGTACTTC. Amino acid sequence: CASSAGWGHEQYF.

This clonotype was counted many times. The CDR3 reads CASSLTTSYEQYF. The CDR3 DNA is TGCGCCAGCAGCCTTACTACTTCCTACGAGCAGTACTTC. This sequence joins TRBV5-1 and TRBJ2-7; D uncertain. The CDR3 is made up of 13 amino acids. The germline V and J ends were trimmed by 4 bases and 1 base, with 9 bases remaining between them. Germline loops: CDR1 SGHRS, CDR2 YFSETQ.

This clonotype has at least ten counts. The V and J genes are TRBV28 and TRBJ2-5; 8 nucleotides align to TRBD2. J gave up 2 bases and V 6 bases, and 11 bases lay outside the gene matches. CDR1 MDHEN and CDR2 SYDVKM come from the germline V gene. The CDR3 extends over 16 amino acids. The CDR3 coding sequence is TGTGCCAGCAGAAGTCGGGCTAGCGGGTATCAAGAGACCCAGTACTTC. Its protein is CASRSRASGYQETQYF.

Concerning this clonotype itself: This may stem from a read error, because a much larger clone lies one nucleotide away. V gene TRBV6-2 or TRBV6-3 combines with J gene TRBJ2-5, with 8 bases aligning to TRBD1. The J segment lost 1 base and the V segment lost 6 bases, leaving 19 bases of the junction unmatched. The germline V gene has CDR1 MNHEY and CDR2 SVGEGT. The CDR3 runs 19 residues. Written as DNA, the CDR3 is TGTGCCAGCAGGAACCGGTCCCGTTGGACAGGGCTCATCCAAGAGACCCAGTACTTC. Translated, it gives CASRNRSRWTGLIQETQYF.

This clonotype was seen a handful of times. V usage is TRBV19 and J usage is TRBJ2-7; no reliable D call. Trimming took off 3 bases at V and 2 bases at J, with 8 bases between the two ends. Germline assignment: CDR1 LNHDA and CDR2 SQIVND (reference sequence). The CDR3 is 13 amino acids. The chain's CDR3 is CASSIDGTYEQYF. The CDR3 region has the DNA TGTGCCAGTAGTATTGACGGCACCTACGAGCAGTACTTC. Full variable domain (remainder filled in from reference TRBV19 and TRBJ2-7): DGGITQSPKYLFRKEGQNVTLSCEQNLNHDAMYWYRQDPGQGLRLIYYSQIVNDFQKGDIAEGYSVSREKKESFPLTVTSAQKNPTAFYLCASSIDGTYEQYFGPGTRLTVT.

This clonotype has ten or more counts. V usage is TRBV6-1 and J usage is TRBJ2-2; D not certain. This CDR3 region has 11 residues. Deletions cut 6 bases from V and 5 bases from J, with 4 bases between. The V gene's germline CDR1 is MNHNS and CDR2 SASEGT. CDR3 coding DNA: TGTGCCAGCAGGAAGACCGGGGAGCTGTTTTTT. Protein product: CASRKTGELFF.

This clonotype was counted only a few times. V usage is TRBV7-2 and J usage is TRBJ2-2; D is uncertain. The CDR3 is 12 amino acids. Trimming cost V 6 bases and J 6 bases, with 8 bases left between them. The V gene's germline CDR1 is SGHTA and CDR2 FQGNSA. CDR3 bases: TGTGCCAGCAGTTCCTACTCCGGGGAGCTGTTTTTT. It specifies CASSSYSGELFF.

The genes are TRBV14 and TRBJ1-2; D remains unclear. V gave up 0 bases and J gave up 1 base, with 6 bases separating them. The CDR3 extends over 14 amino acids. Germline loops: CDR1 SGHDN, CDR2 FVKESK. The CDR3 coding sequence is TGTGCCAGCAGCCAAGACAGGCATAACTATGGCTACACCTTC. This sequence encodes CASSQDRHNYGYTF. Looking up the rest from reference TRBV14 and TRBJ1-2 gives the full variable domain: EAGVTQFPSHSVIEKGQTVTLRCDPISGHDNLYWYRRVMGKEIKFLLHFVKESKQDESGMPNNRFLAERTGGTYSTLKVQPAELEDSGVYFCASSQDRHNYGYTFGSGTRLTVV.

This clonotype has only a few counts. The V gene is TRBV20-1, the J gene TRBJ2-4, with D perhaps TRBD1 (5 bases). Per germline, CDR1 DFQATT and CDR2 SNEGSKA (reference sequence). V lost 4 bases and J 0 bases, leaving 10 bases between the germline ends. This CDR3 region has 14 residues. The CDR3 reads CSATGAGAKNIQYF. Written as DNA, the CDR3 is TGCAGTGCTACTGGGGCCGGAGCCAAAAACATTCAGTACTTC.

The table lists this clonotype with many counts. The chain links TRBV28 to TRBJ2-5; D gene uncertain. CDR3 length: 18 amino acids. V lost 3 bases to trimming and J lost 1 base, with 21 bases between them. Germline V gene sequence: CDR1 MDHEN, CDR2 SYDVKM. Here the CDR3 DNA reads TGTGCCAGCAGTTTTTTTAAGGAATTCACTACCCTCCAAGAGACCCAGTACTTC. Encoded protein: CASSFFKEFTTLQETQYF.

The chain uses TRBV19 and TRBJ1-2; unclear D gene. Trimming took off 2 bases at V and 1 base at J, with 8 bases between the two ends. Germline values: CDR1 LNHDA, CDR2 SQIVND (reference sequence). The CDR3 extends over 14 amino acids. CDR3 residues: CASSINVINYGYTF. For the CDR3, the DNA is TGTGCCAGTAGTATAAACGTAATTAACTATGGCTACACCTTC.

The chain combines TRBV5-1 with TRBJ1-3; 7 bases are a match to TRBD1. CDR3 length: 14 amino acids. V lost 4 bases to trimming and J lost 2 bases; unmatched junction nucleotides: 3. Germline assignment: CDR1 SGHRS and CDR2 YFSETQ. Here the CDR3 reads CASSMTGPGNTIYF. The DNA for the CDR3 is TGCGCCAGCAGCATGACAGGGCCTGGAAACACCATATATTTT. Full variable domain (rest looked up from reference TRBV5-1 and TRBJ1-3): KAGVTQTPRYLIKTRGQQVTLSCSPISGHRSVSWYQQTPGQGLQFLFEYFSETQRNKGNFPGRFSGRQFSNSRSEMNVSTLELGDSALYLCASSMTGPGNTIYFGEGSWLTVV.

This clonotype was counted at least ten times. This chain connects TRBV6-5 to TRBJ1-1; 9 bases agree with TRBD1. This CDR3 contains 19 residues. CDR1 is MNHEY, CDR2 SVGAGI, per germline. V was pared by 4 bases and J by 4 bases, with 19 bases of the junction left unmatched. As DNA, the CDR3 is TGTGCCAGCAGTTTTAGGTCCTTCTCGGGGACAGGGCAGAGCACTGAAGCTTTCTTT. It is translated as CASSFRSFSGTGQSTEAFF.

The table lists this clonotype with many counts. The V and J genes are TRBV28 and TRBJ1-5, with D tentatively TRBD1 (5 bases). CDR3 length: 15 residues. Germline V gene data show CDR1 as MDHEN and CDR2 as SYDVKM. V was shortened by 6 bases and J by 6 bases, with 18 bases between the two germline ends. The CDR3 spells CASSPGTVEVQPQHF. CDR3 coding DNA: TGTGCCAGCAGCCCAGGGACGGTGGAGGTTCAGCCCCAGCATTTT. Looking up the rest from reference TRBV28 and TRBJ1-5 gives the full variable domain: DVKVTQSSRYLVKRTGEKVFLECVQDMDHENMFWYRQDPGLGLRLIYFSYDVKMKEKGDIPEGYSVSREKKERFSLILESASTNQTSMYLCASSPGTVEVQPQHFGDGTRLSIL.

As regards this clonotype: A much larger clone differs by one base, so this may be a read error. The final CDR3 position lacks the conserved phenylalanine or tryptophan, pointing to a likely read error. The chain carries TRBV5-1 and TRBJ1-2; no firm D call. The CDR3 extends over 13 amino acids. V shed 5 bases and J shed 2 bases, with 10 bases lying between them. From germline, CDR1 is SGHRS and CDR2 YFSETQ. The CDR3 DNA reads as TGCGCCAGCAGTTCAAGTTGGAACTATGGCTACACCTCC. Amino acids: CASSSSWNYGYTS.